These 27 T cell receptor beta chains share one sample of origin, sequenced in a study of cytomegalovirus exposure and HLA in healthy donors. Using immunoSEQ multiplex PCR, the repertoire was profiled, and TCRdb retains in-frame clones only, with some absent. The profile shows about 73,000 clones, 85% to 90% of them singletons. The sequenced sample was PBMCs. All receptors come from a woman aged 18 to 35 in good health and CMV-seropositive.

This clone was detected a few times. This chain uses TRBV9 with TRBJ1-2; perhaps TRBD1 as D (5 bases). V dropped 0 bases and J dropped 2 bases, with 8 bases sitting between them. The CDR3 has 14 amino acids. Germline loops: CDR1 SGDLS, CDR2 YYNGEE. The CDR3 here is CASSVGAGNYGYTF. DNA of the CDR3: TGTGCCAGCAGCGTAGGAGCAGGGAACTATGGCTACACCTTC.

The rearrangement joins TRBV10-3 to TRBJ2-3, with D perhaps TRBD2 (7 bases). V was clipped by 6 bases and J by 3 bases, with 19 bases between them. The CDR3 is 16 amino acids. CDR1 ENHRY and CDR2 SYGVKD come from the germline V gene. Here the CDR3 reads CAISRGGAVGTDTQYF. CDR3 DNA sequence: TGTGCCATCAGCCGAGGGGGGGCCGTAGGGACAGATACGCAGTATTTT.

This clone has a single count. The CDR3 sequence is CASSQVGAGLGGYTF. CDR3 coding DNA: TGCGCCAGCAGCCAAGTTGGAGCAGGGCTTGGCGGCTACACCTTC. The rearrangement links TRBV4-1 to TRBJ1-2, with D possibly matching TRBD1 (5 bases). The CDR3 is 15 amino acids. V was cut by 1 base and J by 8 bases, with 17 bases left in between. Germline CDR1 and CDR2: MGHRA and YSYEKL.

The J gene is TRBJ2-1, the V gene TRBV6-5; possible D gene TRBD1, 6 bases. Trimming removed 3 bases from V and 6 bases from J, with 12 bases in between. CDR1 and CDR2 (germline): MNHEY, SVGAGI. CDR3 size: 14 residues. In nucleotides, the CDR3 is TGTGCCAGCAGTTATTTTGACAGGACCAATGAGCAGTTCTTC. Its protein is CASSYFDRTNEQFF.

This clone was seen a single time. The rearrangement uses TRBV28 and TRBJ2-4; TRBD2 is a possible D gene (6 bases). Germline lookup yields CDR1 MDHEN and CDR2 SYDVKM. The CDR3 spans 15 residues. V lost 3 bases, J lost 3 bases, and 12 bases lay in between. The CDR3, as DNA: TGTGCCAGCAGTTTGGGGGGTGTCGGCAAAAACATTCAGTACTTC. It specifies CASSLGGVGKNIQYF.

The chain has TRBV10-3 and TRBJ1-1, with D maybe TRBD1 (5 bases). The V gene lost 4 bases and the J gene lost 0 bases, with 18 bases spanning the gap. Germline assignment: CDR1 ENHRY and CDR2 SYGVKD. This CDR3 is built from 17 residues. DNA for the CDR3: TGTGCCATCAGTGTAGGCTCTGGGGTAGGGGTGAACACTGAAGCTTTCTTT. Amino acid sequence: CAISVGSGVGVNTEAFF.

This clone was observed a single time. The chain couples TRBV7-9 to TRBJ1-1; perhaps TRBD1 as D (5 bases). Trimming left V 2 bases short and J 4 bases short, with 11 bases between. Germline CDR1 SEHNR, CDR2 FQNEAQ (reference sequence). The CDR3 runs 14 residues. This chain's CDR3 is CASSLSRGSTEAFF. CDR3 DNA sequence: TGTGCCAGCAGCTTATCCCGGGGGAGCACTGAAGCTTTCTTT.

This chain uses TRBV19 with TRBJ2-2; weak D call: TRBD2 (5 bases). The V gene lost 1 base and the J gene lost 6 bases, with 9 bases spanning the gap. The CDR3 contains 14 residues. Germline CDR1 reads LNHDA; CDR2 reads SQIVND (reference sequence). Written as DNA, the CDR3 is TGTGCCAGTAGTATAGTTGAGGGTTCCGGGGAGCTGTTTTTT. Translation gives CASSIVEGSGELFF.

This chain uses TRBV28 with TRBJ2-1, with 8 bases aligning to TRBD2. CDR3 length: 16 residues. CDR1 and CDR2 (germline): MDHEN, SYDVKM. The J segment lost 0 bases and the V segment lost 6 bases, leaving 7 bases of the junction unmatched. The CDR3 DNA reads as TGTGCCAGCAGGGGATTCAGCGGGAGCTCCTACAATGAGCAGTTCTTC. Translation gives CASRGFSGSSYNEQFF.

The CDR3 loop is CASKPTGTEAFF. CDR3 sequence (DNA): TGTGCCAGCAAACCGACGGGGACTGAAGCTTTCTTT. The chain recombines TRBV4-2 with TRBJ1-1, with D unclear. Germline CDR1 reads LGHNA; CDR2 reads YNFKEQ. Between the trimmed V and J ends, which lost 7 bases and 5 bases, there was a span of 11 bases. The CDR3 runs 12 residues.

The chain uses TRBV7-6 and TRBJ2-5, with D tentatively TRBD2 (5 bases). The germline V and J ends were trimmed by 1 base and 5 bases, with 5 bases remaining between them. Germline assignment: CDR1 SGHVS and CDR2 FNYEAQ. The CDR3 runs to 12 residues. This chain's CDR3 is CASSLGEETQYF. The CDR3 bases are TGTGCCAGCAGCTTAGGGGAGGAGACCCAGTACTTC.

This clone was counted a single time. Here the CDR3 DNA reads TGTGCCAGCAGGAACAGGGAAGAGAGCTATGGCTACACCTTC. Amino acid sequence: CASRNREESYGYTF. The V and J genes are TRBV5-4 and TRBJ1-2, with D possibly TRBD1 on 6 matching bases. CDR1 is SGHNT, CDR2 YYREEE, per germline (reference sequence). The CDR3 has 14 amino acids. Trimming cost V 5 bases and J 4 bases, with 15 bases left between them.

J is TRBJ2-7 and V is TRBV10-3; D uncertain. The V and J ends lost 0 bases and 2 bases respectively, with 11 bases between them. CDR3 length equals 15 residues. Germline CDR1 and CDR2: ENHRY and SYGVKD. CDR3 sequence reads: CAISESAGRTYEQYF. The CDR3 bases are TGTGCCATCAGTGAGTCGGCAGGTAGAACCTACGAGCAGTACTTC.

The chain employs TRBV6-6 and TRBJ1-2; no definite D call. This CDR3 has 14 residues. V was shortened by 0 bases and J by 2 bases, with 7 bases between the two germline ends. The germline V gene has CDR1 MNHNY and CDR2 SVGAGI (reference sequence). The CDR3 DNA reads TGTGCCAGCAGTTACTCCGACACCAACTATGGCTACACCTTC. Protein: CASSYSDTNYGYTF.

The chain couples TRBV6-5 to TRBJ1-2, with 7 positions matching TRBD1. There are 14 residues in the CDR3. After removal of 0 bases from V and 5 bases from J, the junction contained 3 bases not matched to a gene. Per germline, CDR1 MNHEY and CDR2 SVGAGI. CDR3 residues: CASSYSTGEYGYTF. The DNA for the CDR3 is TGTGCCAGCAGTTACTCTACAGGGGAGTATGGCTACACCTTC.

DNA for the CDR3: TGTGCCAGCAGCTTACAATCGGGGGCTAGCGGGCTAAACACCGGGGAGCTGTTTTTT. Protein: CASSLQSGASGLNTGELFF. This chain links TRBV7-8 with TRBJ2-2, with 8 bases aligning to TRBD2. The germline CDR1 and CDR2 sequences are SGHVS and FQNEAQ. This CDR3 is built from 19 residues. The trim removed 2 bases at V and 2 bases at J, leaving 13 bases unmatched.

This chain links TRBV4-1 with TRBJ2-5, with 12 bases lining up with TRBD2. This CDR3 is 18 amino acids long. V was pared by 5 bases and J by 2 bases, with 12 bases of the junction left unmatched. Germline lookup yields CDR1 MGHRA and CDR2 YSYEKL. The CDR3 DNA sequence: TGCGCCAGCAGCTCATTCCGGACTAGCGGGGCTGGACAAGAGACCCAGTACTTC. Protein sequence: CASSSFRTSGAGQETQYF.

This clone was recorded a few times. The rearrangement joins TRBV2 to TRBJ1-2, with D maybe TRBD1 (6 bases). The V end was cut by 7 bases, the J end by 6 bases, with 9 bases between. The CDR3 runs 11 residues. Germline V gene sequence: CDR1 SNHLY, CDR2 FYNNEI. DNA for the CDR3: TGTGCCAGCACCCCAGGGGATGGCTACACCTTC. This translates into CASTPGDGYTF.

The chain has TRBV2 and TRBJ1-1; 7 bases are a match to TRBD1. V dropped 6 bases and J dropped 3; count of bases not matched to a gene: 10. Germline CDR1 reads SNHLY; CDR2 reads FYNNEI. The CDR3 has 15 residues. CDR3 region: CASSQQGTGDTEAFF. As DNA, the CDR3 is TGTGCCAGCAGCCAACAGGGAACAGGGGACACTGAAGCTTTCTTT.

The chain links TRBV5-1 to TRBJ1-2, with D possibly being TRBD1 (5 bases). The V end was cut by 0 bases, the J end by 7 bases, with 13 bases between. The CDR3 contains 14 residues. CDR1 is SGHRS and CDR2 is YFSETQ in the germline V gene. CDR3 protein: CASSLEGRVSGYTF. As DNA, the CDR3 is TGCGCCAGCAGCTTGGAGGGCAGGGTATCTGGCTACACCTTC.

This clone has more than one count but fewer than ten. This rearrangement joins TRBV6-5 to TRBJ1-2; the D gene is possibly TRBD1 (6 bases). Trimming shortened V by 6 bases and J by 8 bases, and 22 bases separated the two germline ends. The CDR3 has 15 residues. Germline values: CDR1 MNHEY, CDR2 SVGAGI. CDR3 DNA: TGTGCCAGCAGGAGGACAGAAGATTCTTTCGAGGGCTACACCTTC. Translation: CASRRTEDSFEGYTF.

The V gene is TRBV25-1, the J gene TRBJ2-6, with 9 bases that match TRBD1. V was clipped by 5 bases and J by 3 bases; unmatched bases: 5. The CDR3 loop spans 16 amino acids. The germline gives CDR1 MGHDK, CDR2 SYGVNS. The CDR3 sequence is CASSITGGGGANVLTF. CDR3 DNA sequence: TGTGCCAGCAGTATAACAGGGGGCGGTGGGGCCAACGTCCTGACTTTC. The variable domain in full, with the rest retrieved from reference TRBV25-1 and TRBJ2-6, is EADIYQTPRYLVIGTGKKITLECSQTMGHDKMYWYQQDPGMELHLIHYSYGVNSTEKGDLSSESTVSRIRTEHFPLTLESARPSHTSQYLCASSITGGGGANVLTFGAGSRLTVL.

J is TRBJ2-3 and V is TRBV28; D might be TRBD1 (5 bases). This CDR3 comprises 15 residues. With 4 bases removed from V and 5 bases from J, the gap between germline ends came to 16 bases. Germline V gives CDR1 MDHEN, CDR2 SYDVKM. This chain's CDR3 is CASSSHQGFEDTQYF. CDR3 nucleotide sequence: TGTGCCAGCAGTTCGCACCAGGGTTTTGAAGATACGCAGTATTTT.

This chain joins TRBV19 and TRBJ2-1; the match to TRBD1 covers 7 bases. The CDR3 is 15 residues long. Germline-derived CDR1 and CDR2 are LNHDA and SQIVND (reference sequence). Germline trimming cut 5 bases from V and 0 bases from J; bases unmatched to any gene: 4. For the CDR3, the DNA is TGTGCCAGTAGTGAGGGGGCACGCTCCTACAATGAGCAGTTCTTC. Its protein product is CASSEGARSYNEQFF.

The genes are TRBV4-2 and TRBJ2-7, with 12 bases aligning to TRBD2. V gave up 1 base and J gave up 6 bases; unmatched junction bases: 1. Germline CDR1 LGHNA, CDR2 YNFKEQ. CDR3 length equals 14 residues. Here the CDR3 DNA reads TGTGCCAGCAGCCAAGTACTAGCGGGAGGCGAGCAGTACTTC. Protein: CASSQVLAGGEQYF.

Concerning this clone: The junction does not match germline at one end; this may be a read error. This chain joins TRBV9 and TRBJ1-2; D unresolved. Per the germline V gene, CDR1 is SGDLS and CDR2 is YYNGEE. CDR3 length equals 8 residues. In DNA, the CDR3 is TGCACTAGCGATGGCTACACCTTC. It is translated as CTSDGYTF. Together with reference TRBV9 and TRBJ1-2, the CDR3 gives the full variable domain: DSGVTQTPKHLITATGQRVTLRCSPRSGDLSVYWYQQSLDQGLQFLIQYYNGEERAKGNILERFSAQQFPDLHSELNLSSLELGDSALYFCTSDGYTFGSGTRLTVV.

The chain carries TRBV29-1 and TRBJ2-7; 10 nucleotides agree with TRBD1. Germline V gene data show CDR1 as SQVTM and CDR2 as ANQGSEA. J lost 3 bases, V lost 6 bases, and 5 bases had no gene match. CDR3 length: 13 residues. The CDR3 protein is CSVGGTGVYEQYF. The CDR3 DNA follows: TGCAGCGTGGGGGGGACAGGGGTCTACGAGCAGTACTTC.